This T cell receptor beta chain comes out of a study of control samples from healthy donors and cancer patients. Clones were sequenced by immunoSEQ multiplex PCR, and TCRdb holds only the in-frame ones, with some missing. The sample contains about 120,000 clones, more than 70% of which appear only once. The sample was blood. The clonotype was recovered from a man aged 40-49 years in good health.

Here the CDR3 reads CASSSSGGLSTDTQYF. The CDR3 region has the DNA TGTGCCAGCAGCTCTAGCGGGGGGCTAAGCACAGATACGCAGTATTTT. The gene calls are TRBV5-4 and TRBJ2-3, with TRBD2 matching over 11 bases. With 3 bases clipped from V and 0 bases from J, the junction kept 3 bases outside the gene matches. CDR3 length equals 16 residues. The germline gives CDR1 SGHNT, CDR2 YYREEE (reference sequence).